This T cell receptor beta chain stems from a study of blood T cell repertoires in COVID-19. Study context: Sample material is recorded as cDNA or gDNA derived from T cells, B-cell-depleted T cells, or PBMCs.

The CDR3 sequence is 14 residues long. CDR1 and CDR2 from the germline V gene are MNHEY and SVGAGI. With 6 bases clipped from V and 4 bases from J, the junction kept 9 bases outside the gene matches. How the authors handled the data: Amplification from reference gene primers served as the basis for estimated nucleated cell counts. The assay was immunoSEQ multiplex PCR, and TCRdb's table has in-frame clones only and misses some. V, J and clone size are taken as reported in that table, and D and trimming were inferred from the DNA itself. The sample shows under 250,000 clones, roughly 90% of them seen only once.

The sequence derives from a man aged 55 to 70 with COVID-19, enrolled during active disease. Sequencing used peripheral blood. The chain has TRBV6-5 and TRBJ2-7; 7 nucleotides align to TRBD2. CDR3 amino acids: CASRAGLGSYEQYF. CDR3 bases: TGTGCCAGCAGAGCGGGGCTTGGATCGTACGAGCAGTACTTC.